The rows below give T cell receptor beta chains drawn from one sample of a study of cytomegalovirus exposure and HLA in healthy donors. The table came from immunoSEQ multiplex PCR; TCRdb's copy has only in-frame clones and leaves some out. This table has around 170,000 clones, 80% to 85% appearing once. Sequencing was done on a sample of PBMCs. All receptors derive from a woman aged 18-29 years in good health and CMV-seronegative. Each CDR3 is given with its conserved first and last residue. A D gene is named only where the DNA matches it firmly. Size values are once, few and many counts, or a class for expanded clones, and some rows have none.

j_call: TRBJ2-2
v_call: TRBV7-2
clone_size: few
d_call: -
cdr3_nt: TGTGCCAGCAGGCAGCAGGTGGGGCCTTTCACCGGGGAGCTGTTTTTT
cdr3_aa: CASRQQVGPFTGELFF

j_call: TRBJ2-7
v_call: TRBV19
clone_size: -
d_call: -
cdr3_nt: TGTGCCAGTAGCATTACAGGGCAAGCCTACGAGCAGTACTTC
cdr3_aa: CASSITGQAYEQYF

j_call: TRBJ1-2
v_call: TRBV7-9
clone_size: -
d_call: TRBD1
cdr3_nt: TGTGCCAGCAGCTCGCGCCCGGGACAGGGGATGACGCAATATGGCTACACCTTC
cdr3_aa: CASSSRPGQGMTQYGYTF

j_call: TRBJ2-7
v_call: TRBV6-5
clone_size: -
d_call: -
cdr3_nt: TGTGCCAGCAGACCCGACAGCTCCTACGAGCAGTACTTC
cdr3_aa: CASRPDSSYEQYF

j_call: TRBJ2-1
v_call: TRBV7-9
clone_size: -
d_call: TRBD2
cdr3_nt: TGTGCCAGCAGCCACCCCGGGACTAGGACTCTTGGAGAGCAGTTCTTC
cdr3_aa: CASSHPGTRTLGEQFF

j_call: TRBJ2-3
v_call: TRBV10-2
clone_size: -
d_call: TRBD2
cdr3_nt: TGCGCCAGCAGTGAGTCGCGGGGGGGCACAGATACGCAGTATTTT
cdr3_aa: CASSESRGGTDTQYF

j_call: TRBJ2-2
v_call: TRBV30
clone_size: -
d_call: -
cdr3_nt: TGTGCCTGGAGTACGGTCGGGGAGCTGTTTTTT
cdr3_aa: CAWSTVGELFF

j_call: TRBJ1-3
v_call: TRBV19
clone_size: -
d_call: -
cdr3_nt: TGTGCCAGTAGTATGGCGGCAGCAGGAAACACCATATATTTT
cdr3_aa: CASSMAAAGNTIYF

j_call: TRBJ2-7
v_call: TRBV21-1
clone_size: -
d_call: -
cdr3_nt: TGTGCCAGCAGCAAGTCACAGGGGGAGGAATACGAGCAGTACTTC
cdr3_aa: CASSKSQGEEYEQYF

j_call: TRBJ2-5
v_call: TRBV12-5
clone_size: -
d_call: -
cdr3_nt: TGTGCTAGTGGCCCCGGACAGTCACGCCAAGAGACCCAGTACTTC
cdr3_aa: CASGPGQSRQETQYF

j_call: TRBJ2-7
v_call: TRBV5-6
clone_size: -
d_call: TRBD2
cdr3_nt: TGTGCCAGCAGCTTGGGTGGGACAGGGTCGCGGACTAGCGGGGACGAGCAGTACTTC
cdr3_aa: CASSLGGTGSRTSGDEQYF

j_call: TRBJ2-7
v_call: TRBV7-9
clone_size: -
d_call: TRBD1
cdr3_nt: TGTGCCAGCAGCCCGCCGGGACAGGGGGAGTACGAGCAGTACTTC
cdr3_aa: CASSPPGQGEYEQYF

j_call: TRBJ2-2
v_call: TRBV4-2
clone_size: -
d_call: -
cdr3_nt: TGTGCCAGCAGCCAATGGGGGGACTCCCGGGACACCGGGGAGCTGTTTTTT
cdr3_aa: CASSQWGDSRDTGELFF

j_call: TRBJ2-3
v_call: TRBV5-6
clone_size: -
d_call: TRBD2
cdr3_nt: TGTGCCAGCAGCTTACCGCGGGGGGCCACAGATACGCAGTATTTT
cdr3_aa: CASSLPRGATDTQYF

j_call: TRBJ2-3
v_call: TRBV21-1
clone_size: -
d_call: -
cdr3_nt: TGTGCCAGCAGCACCAGACGGACAGGGGAAACAGATACGCAGTATTTT
cdr3_aa: CASSTRRTGETDTQYF

j_call: TRBJ1-5
v_call: TRBV29-1
clone_size: -
d_call: -
cdr3_nt: TGCAGCGTTGGCACAAATAATCAGCCCCAGCATTTT
cdr3_aa: CSVGTNNQPQHF

j_call: TRBJ2-1
v_call: TRBV30
clone_size: -
d_call: TRBD2
cdr3_nt: TGTGCCTGGACCAGAAAGGGACTAGCGGACAATGAGCAGTTCTTC
cdr3_aa: CAWTRKGLADNEQFF

j_call: TRBJ2-1
v_call: TRBV11-2
clone_size: -
d_call: TRBD2
cdr3_nt: TGTGCCAGCAGCTTAGAGTTGCGGGAGGGCCGAAATGAGCAGTTCTTC
cdr3_aa: CASSLELREGRNEQFF

j_call: TRBJ2-3
v_call: TRBV28
clone_size: -
d_call: TRBD1
cdr3_nt: TGTGCCAGCAGTACGCGGACAGGGGGCGTCGCAGATACGCAGTATTTT
cdr3_aa: CASSTRTGGVADTQYF

j_call: TRBJ1-1
v_call: TRBV19
clone_size: -
d_call: -
cdr3_nt: TGTGCCAGTAACCCTATCTCGCGCGGGGGAATGAACACTGAAGCTTTCTTT
cdr3_aa: CASNPISRGGMNTEAFF

j_call: TRBJ2-7
v_call: TRBV5-1
clone_size: few
d_call: TRBD2
cdr3_nt: TGCGCCAGCAGCCTCGGGACTAGCGGTTACTACGAGCAGTACTTC
cdr3_aa: CASSLGTSGYYEQYF

j_call: TRBJ1-1
v_call: TRBV11-2
clone_size: -
d_call: -
cdr3_nt: TGTGCCAGCAGCCGCTTCGAGAAGAACACTGAAGCTTTCTTT
cdr3_aa: CASSRFEKNTEAFF

j_call: TRBJ2-7
v_call: TRBV18
clone_size: -
d_call: -
cdr3_nt: TGTGCCAGCTCACCAGTTAGCGGAACACCCTACGAGCAGTACTTC
cdr3_aa: CASSPVSGTPYEQYF

j_call: TRBJ1-6
v_call: TRBV29-1
clone_size: once
d_call: -
cdr3_nt: TGCAGCGTTGAAGATCGCGGGGTAGGGTCACCCCTCCACTTT
cdr3_aa: CSVEDRGVGSPLHF

j_call: TRBJ2-5
v_call: TRBV14
clone_size: -
d_call: TRBD2
cdr3_nt: TGTGCCAGCAGCCGCGGACTAGCGGGGGTTTGGGAGACCCAGTACTTC
cdr3_aa: CASSRGLAGVWETQYF

j_call: TRBJ2-1
v_call: TRBV28
clone_size: -
d_call: -
cdr3_nt: TGTGCCAGCAAGGGAGGCAATGAGCAGTTCTTC
cdr3_aa: CASKGGNEQFF

j_call: TRBJ1-1
v_call: TRBV10-3
clone_size: -
d_call: -
cdr3_nt: TGTGCCATCAGTGCGGAGCAGGGGATGAACACTGAAGCTTTCTTT
cdr3_aa: CAISAEQGMNTEAFF

j_call: TRBJ1-1
v_call: TRBV5-1
clone_size: -
d_call: -
cdr3_nt: TGCGCCAGCAGCGGAGGGGAGGTTGAAGCTTTCTTT
cdr3_aa: CASSGGEVEAFF

j_call: TRBJ2-1
v_call: TRBV7-3
clone_size: -
d_call: -
cdr3_nt: TGTGCCAGCAGCTCAGGACAGACTCTAAGCTATGAGCAGTTCTTC
cdr3_aa: CASSSGQTLSYEQFF

j_call: TRBJ2-1
v_call: TRBV7-2
clone_size: -
d_call: TRBD2
cdr3_nt: TGTGCCAGCAGCTTAATGATAGCGGGGTCGAATGAGCAGTTCTTC
cdr3_aa: CASSLMIAGSNEQFF

j_call: TRBJ1-4
v_call: TRBV25-1
clone_size: -
d_call: -
cdr3_nt: TGTGCCAGCAGTGAGGGACAAGGGACTAATGAAAAACTGTTTTTT
cdr3_aa: CASSEGQGTNEKLFF

j_call: TRBJ1-1
v_call: TRBV28
clone_size: -
d_call: -
cdr3_nt: TGTGCCAGCAGTTTCGTCCAGGGTCCTATGAACACTGAAGCTTTCTTT
cdr3_aa: CASSFVQGPMNTEAFF

j_call: TRBJ1-1
v_call: TRBV29-1
clone_size: -
d_call: TRBD1
cdr3_nt: TGCAGCGTACCAGGGGGCAGAGAAGCTTTCTTT
cdr3_aa: CSVPGGREAFF

j_call: TRBJ2-3
v_call: TRBV30
clone_size: -
d_call: -
cdr3_nt: TGTGCCTCTTACCCTCTAGCCAGTAGTGGGGATACGCAGTATTTT
cdr3_aa: CASYPLASSGDTQYF

j_call: TRBJ2-5
v_call: TRBV7-7
clone_size: -
d_call: TRBD2
cdr3_nt: TGTGCCAGCAGTCCTAGCGGGGCCCAAGAGACCCAGTACTTC
cdr3_aa: CASSPSGAQETQYF

j_call: TRBJ2-7
v_call: TRBV10-3
clone_size: few
d_call: -
cdr3_nt: TGTGCCATCAGTGACAGGGTCTCCTACGAGCAGTACTTC
cdr3_aa: CAISDRVSYEQYF

j_call: TRBJ1-1
v_call: TRBV7-9
clone_size: -
d_call: -
cdr3_nt: TGTGCCAGCGGTCCCTACAGGGCCGCTGCCGCTGAAGCTTTCTTT
cdr3_aa: CASGPYRAAAAEAFF

j_call: TRBJ1-1
v_call: TRBV6-1
clone_size: -
d_call: TRBD1
cdr3_nt: TGTGCCAGCACACCCATGACAGGGGCGAACACTGAAGCTTTCTTT
cdr3_aa: CASTPMTGANTEAFF

j_call: TRBJ1-2
v_call: TRBV5-5
clone_size: -
d_call: TRBD1
cdr3_nt: TGTGCCAGCAGCCTGACAGGGTTTGCCTATGGCTACACCTTC
cdr3_aa: CASSLTGFAYGYTF

j_call: TRBJ2-7
v_call: TRBV10-1
clone_size: once
d_call: TRBD1
cdr3_nt: TGCGCCAGCAGTGACAGACAGGGTCTGCTCTACGAGCAGTACTTC
cdr3_aa: CASSDRQGLLYEQYF

j_call: TRBJ1-3
v_call: TRBV9
clone_size: -
d_call: -
cdr3_nt: TGTGCCAGCAGCGCGACAGCCTTAGGAAACACCATATATTTT
cdr3_aa: CASSATALGNTIYF

j_call: TRBJ2-7
v_call: TRBV6-1
clone_size: -
d_call: -
cdr3_nt: TGTGCCAGCAGGTCGGGTTACGGTGGCGCCTACGAGCAGTACTTC
cdr3_aa: CASRSGYGGAYEQYF

j_call: TRBJ1-1
v_call: TRBV18
clone_size: -
d_call: -
cdr3_nt: TGTGCCAGCTCACCCGTCTTCGGCGGCACTGAAGCTTTCTTT
cdr3_aa: CASSPVFGGTEAFF

j_call: TRBJ2-3
v_call: TRBV5-4
clone_size: -
d_call: TRBD2
cdr3_nt: TGTGCCAGCAGCGGATTCGGGGGGGCACTTACAGATACGCAGTATTTT
cdr3_aa: CASSGFGGALTDTQYF

j_call: TRBJ1-4
v_call: TRBV2
clone_size: -
d_call: -
cdr3_nt: TGTGCCAGCAGGGATGACAACCGGCAACTGTTTTTT
cdr3_aa: CASRDDNRQLFF

j_call: TRBJ1-5
v_call: TRBV28
clone_size: -
d_call: TRBD1
cdr3_nt: TGTGCCAGCAGTAGATCGGGGACAGGGGCCGGCCAGCCCCAGCATTTT
cdr3_aa: CASSRSGTGAGQPQHF

j_call: TRBJ2-5
v_call: TRBV7-9
clone_size: -
d_call: -
cdr3_nt: TGTGCCAGCAGCAAGGGGGGGGTGACTAGTCACGTCGAGACCCAGTACTTC
cdr3_aa: CASSKGGVTSHVETQYF

j_call: TRBJ2-5
v_call: TRBV27
clone_size: -
d_call: TRBD2
cdr3_nt: TGTGCCAGCAGTAAGGGACTAGCGCTAGAGACCCAGTACTTC
cdr3_aa: CASSKGLALETQYF

j_call: TRBJ2-1
v_call: TRBV7-2
clone_size: -
d_call: TRBD2
cdr3_nt: TGTGCCAGCAGCTTAGGTAGGGTGAGACTAGCCGCAGGCAATGAGCAGTTCTTC
cdr3_aa: CASSLGRVRLAAGNEQFF

j_call: TRBJ2-7
v_call: TRBV5-1
clone_size: -
d_call: -
cdr3_nt: TGCGCCAGCAGCTTGGTCAGGATAGAAGAGCAGTACTTC
cdr3_aa: CASSLVRIEEQYF

j_call: TRBJ2-2
v_call: TRBV7-7
clone_size: -
d_call: TRBD1
cdr3_nt: TGTGCCAGCAGCTCGGGACAGGGGAGGACCGGGGAGCTGTTTTTT
cdr3_aa: CASSSGQGRTGELFF

j_call: TRBJ2-2
v_call: TRBV7-6
clone_size: -
d_call: -
cdr3_nt: TGTGCCAGCAGTAAACAGGACACCGGGGAGCTGTTTTTT
cdr3_aa: CASSKQDTGELFF